What follows describes a single T cell receptor (beta chain). This clonotype showed up many times. Its recognized antigen is unknown. The input lacks base qualities; no much larger clone sits a single base away. Library preparation employed 5' RACE. Instrument used: NextSeq 500. The TCR library protocol attached unique molecular identifiers to individual cDNA molecules to correct for sequencing error and PCR bias. Both TCR alpha and beta chains were sequenced, and tight co-correlation was observed between alpha and beta sequence abundances in each sample. For the original study's pipeline: V gene, J gene and CDR3 annotation of TCR sequences was performed with Decombinator V4. Expanded TCRs were defined as changing significantly between any two time points under a Poisson model with p below 0.0001. TCR abundances were normalised to the total number of TCRs sequenced per sample and expressed as counts per million. MAIT TCRs were defined by TRAV1-2 paired with TRAJ12, TRAJ20 or TRAJ33, and iNKT TCRs by TRAV10 paired with TRAJ18. VDJdb, accessed on 1 November 2021, was searched for TCRs annotated for CMV, EBV and SARS-CoV-2, and TCRs annotated for more than one antigen were excluded. Starting from the raw public reads, TCRdb applied fastp trimming at Q25, assembled clones with MiXCR and retained in-frame beta chains. Every distinct CDR3 protein forms one entry, paired with its most common genes and DNA. TCRdb, rather than the study authors, made the V and J calls. This sample is represented by about 63,000 distinct CDR3 sequences; 10% to 15% of them were singletons. The ten biggest clones cover about 4.7% of the sample.

These data belong to a study of early T cells in non-severe SARS-CoV-2 infection (dated by TCRdb to the early 2020s). For the wider study: TCR sequencing used bulk RNA from unsorted whole blood, so alpha and beta chains could not be paired.

A case-control design nested within a healthcare worker cohort in London, UK, was used, with weekly nasopharyngeal swab PCR tests and blood sampling performed. Healthcare workers were recruited during the week of the UK lockdown, between 23 and 31 March 2020, and followed weekly for up to roughly 15 weeks. The full study reports these points: Matching against VDJdb was skewed toward anti-spike CD8 responses, likely underestimated virus-specific expansions, and missed private and CD4 specificities.

From cysteine to phenylalanine, the CDR3 is 12 amino acids long. Solely the CDR3 DNA is kept, with 36 bases framed from the first base. The CDR1 and CDR2 encoded by the germline V gene are MNHEY and SVGAGI. Relative to germline, V is 6 bases shorter and J is 6 bases shorter, with 12 bases between their ends. This receptor was taken from an adult who was a healthcare worker with PCR-confirmed SARS-CoV-2 infection or an uninfected control (not recorded which). Sequenced input: whole blood. The V and J segments used are TRBV6-5 and TRBJ2-7, with TRBD1 tentatively as D gene (6 bases match). For the CDR3, the sequence is CASSLTGGEQYF. The DNA reads TGTGCCAGCAGCTTGACAGGAGGCGAGCAGTACTTC.